The clone carrying this T cell receptor (beta chain) was detected only a few times. Its specificity is unknown. The data derive from a study of T cell repertoires in cytomegalovirus infection. On the study more broadly: Evidence of both CMV infection and a matching HLA type came from public TCR beta signatures.

Study-wide results and caveats: Summed frequency of public TCR beta families distinguished CMV carriers with the relevant HLA.

TCRdb reprocessed the reads with MiXCR, giving one entry per CDR3 protein. The table lists more than 45,000 distinct CDR3 sequences, around 30% of them singletons. V dropped 6 bases and J dropped 0 bases, with 10 bases sitting between them. Germline-derived CDR1 and CDR2 are MNHEY and SMNVEV (reference sequence). The CDR3 is 14 amino acids. The clonotype comes from a human donor in good health (CMV status not recorded). Some clones in this sample may be carry-over from other donors' samples. The gene calls are TRBV27 and TRBJ2-3; D is unresolved. Sequenced: PBMCs, sequenced either directly or after in vitro stimulation (not recorded which). Here the CDR3 reads CASSPFFSTDTQYF. For the CDR3, the DNA is TGTGCCAGCAGCCCCTTTTTTAGCACAGATACGCAGTATTTT.